The sequence of this T cell receptor (beta chain) was determined in a study of cytomegalovirus exposure and HLA in healthy donors. The wider study: Across around 400 genotyped donors, about 81% landed in the Caucasian-associated ancestry cluster. Study outcomes and limitations: The listing of 150 to 200 TCR beta chains classed them as cytomegalovirus-associated. Previously analyzed data showed that most TCR beta V segments were productive at a frequency of about 87% or about 30%. A later analysis, which compared TCR beta chains of equal frequency, found the HLA-associated ones more clonally expanded.

A note on this clone: Its target is unknown.

Germline values: CDR1 MGHDK, CDR2 SYGVNS. This CDR3 is built from 12 residues. Between the trimmed V and J ends, which lost 10 bases and 3 bases, there was a span of 12 bases. PCR involved 60 Vbeta and 13 Jbeta primers. Produced via immunoSEQ multiplex PCR; TCRdb's table is partial and in-frame only. The sample lists around 44,000 clones; around 90% were seen once. This clonotype was sampled from a woman aged 35 to 49 in good health and CMV-seropositive. The sequencing input was PBMCs. V gene TRBV25-1 combines with J gene TRBJ2-5, with a tentative D call TRBD1 (5 bases). The CDR3 region has the DNA TGTGCCACCAGACAGTCGAAAGAGACCCAGTACTTC. It yields the protein CATRQSKETQYF. The whole variable domain, remainder taken from reference TRBV25-1 and TRBJ2-5, is EADIYQTPRYLVIGTGKKITLECSQTMGHDKMYWYQQDPGMELHLIHYSYGVNSTEKGDLSSESTVSRIRTEHFPLTLESARPSHTSQYLCATRQSKETQYFGPGTRLLVL.